The present entry profiles one TCR beta chain with its context. Antigen unknown. Donors were systemically healthy Caucasian individuals from Russia aged roughly 6 to 100 years. No fewer than 6 micrograms of total RNA were isolated from every sample. The sample comes from a study of blood T cells in healthy people across ages. Study-wide results and caveats: Versus aged donors, long-lived donors had higher diversity and more naive CD4+ cells. Per million T cells, TCR beta diversity dropped about linearly as age rose.

A second PCR of roughly 7 to 11 cycles used a sample-barcoded 5' primer and a J-beta primer mix. TCRdb passed the 5' RACE reads through MiXCR, listing each CDR3 protein once. Of approximately 690,000 distinct CDR3 sequences in the sample, 58% were seen once. Germline V gives CDR1 SGHTS, CDR2 YDEGEE. Trimming pared 0 bases from V and 2 bases from J, leaving 12 bases between. The CDR3 has 16 residues. What was sequenced was blood. This chain joins TRBV5-8 and TRBJ2-4; D is undetermined. The sequence was obtained from a man aged 55 to 70 in good health. The CDR3 nucleotides read TGTGCCAGCAGCTTGGCTCGCCAGGCTTCCAAAAACATTCAGTACTTC. It codes for CASSLARQASKNIQYF.